The 27 T cell receptor beta chains reported below all come from one sample, sequenced in a study of control samples from healthy donors and cancer patients. Clones were sequenced by immunoSEQ multiplex PCR, and TCRdb holds only the in-frame ones, with some missing. The table lists roughly 370,000 clones, 90% of them singletons. The sample was PBMCs. All receptors derive from a man aged 40-50 years with head and neck cancer.

The chain employs TRBV18 and TRBJ2-1, with 8 bases identical to TRBD1. The V and J ends lost 4 bases and 3 bases, in that order; junction bases with no gene match: 11. This CDR3 contains 17 residues. Germline CDR1 KGHSH, CDR2 LQKENI. This CDR3 is CASSLYLSRGHYNEQFF. The DNA of the CDR3 is TGTGCCAGCTCACTTTACCTATCCAGGGGGCACTACAATGAGCAGTTCTTC.

The chain couples TRBV14 to TRBJ1-2, with D maybe TRBD1 (6 bases). Germline V lookup: CDR1 SGHDN, CDR2 FVKESK. The CDR3 spans 16 residues. The V end lost 0 bases, the J end lost 1 base, and 12 bases lay between the germline ends. The CDR3 reads CASSQDQQGFNYGYTF. CDR3 sequence (DNA): TGTGCCAGCAGCCAAGACCAACAGGGTTTTAACTATGGCTACACCTTC.

The chain has TRBV3-1 (or the pseudogene TRBV3-2) and TRBJ1-3, with D possibly TRBD1 on 6 matching bases. Trimming took off 3 bases at V and 9 bases at J, with 15 bases between the two ends. Germline V gene data show CDR1 as LGHDT and CDR2 as YNNKEL (reference sequence). The CDR3 loop spans 14 amino acids. The CDR3 coding sequence is TGTGCCAGCAGCCAGTTAACAGGGTTATCCACCATATATTTT. It yields the protein CASSQLTGLSTIYF.

V is TRBV19 and J is TRBJ2-6, with 8 bases fitting TRBD2. Trimming removed 0 bases from V and 3 bases from J; junction bases left unmatched: 7. Germline loops: CDR1 LNHDA, CDR2 SQIVND (reference sequence). CDR3 length: 18 residues. The chain's CDR3 is CASSIDMSSGRGANVLTF. CDR3 bases: TGTGCCAGTAGTATAGATATGTCTAGCGGGCGTGGGGCCAACGTCCTGACTTTC.

The genes are TRBV6-1 and TRBJ1-2; the D is unclear. V was clipped by 1 base and J by 4 bases, with 13 bases between them. The CDR3 contains 15 residues. In germline, CDR1 is MNHNS, CDR2 SASEGT. This CDR3 reads CASSEVGEGRYGYTF. In DNA, the CDR3 is TGTGCCAGCAGTGAAGTCGGGGAAGGACGCTATGGCTACACCTTC.

This clone was seen a single time. The chain is built from TRBV11-2 and TRBJ1-4, with 7 bases that match TRBD1. CDR1 is SGHAT, CDR2 FQNNGV, per germline. This CDR3 is built from 14 residues. V lost 3 bases to trimming and J lost 5 bases; unmatched junction nucleotides: 3. The CDR3 coding sequence is TGTGCCAGCAGCTTCAGACAGGGAAATGAAAAACTGTTTTTT. Its protein is CASSFRQGNEKLFF. The full variable domain, rest sourced from reference TRBV11-2 and TRBJ1-4, is EAGVAQSPRYKIIEKRQSVAFWCNPISGHATLYWYQQILGQGPKLLIQFQNNGVVDDSQLPKDRFSAERLKGVDSTLKIQPAKLEDSAVYLCASSFRQGNEKLFFGSGTQLSVL.

V usage is TRBV27 and J usage is TRBJ2-7; perhaps TRBD1 as D (5 bases). The CDR3 is 14 residues long. CDR1 MNHEY and CDR2 SMNVEV come from the germline V gene (reference sequence). Trimming took off 4 bases at V and 2 bases at J, with 12 bases between the two ends. The CDR3, as DNA: TGTGCCAGCAGTTCCCGTGACAGTACCTACGAGCAGTACTTC. Amino acids: CASSSRDSTYEQYF.

The CDR3 sequence: CAWGTRDTQYF. The CDR3, as DNA: TGTGCCTGGGGAACTAGAGATACGCAGTATTTT. V is TRBV30 and J is TRBJ2-3, with TRBD2 as a possible D gene (5 bases). Per the germline V gene, CDR1 is GTSNPN and CDR2 is SVGIG (reference sequence). With 5 bases removed from V and 5 bases from J, the gap between germline ends came to 8 bases. The CDR3 loop spans 11 amino acids.

This chain connects TRBV7-2 to TRBJ1-3; a possible D gene is TRBD1 (6 bases). Germline V gene sequence: CDR1 SGHTA, CDR2 FQGNSA. The CDR3 spans 15 residues. V gave up 2 bases and J gave up 4 bases, with 12 bases separating them. The chain's CDR3 is CASSLRDNTGNTIYF. The CDR3 DNA reads as TGTGCCAGCAGCTTAAGGGACAACACGGGAAACACCATATATTTT.

Regarding this clone: A junction boundary mismatches the germline segment, possibly from a read error. This chain uses TRBV2 with TRBJ2-7; 7 bases align to TRBD1. This CDR3 region has 13 residues. In germline, CDR1 is SNHLY, CDR2 FYNNEI. CDR3 nucleotide sequence: TGTGCCAGCAGTCGGGACAGTGGCTACGAGGCGGACTTC. Translated, it gives CASSRDSGYEADF.

The chain links TRBV6-4 to TRBJ2-4; D ambiguous. Germline assignment: CDR1 MRHNA and CDR2 SNTAGT. The CDR3 length is 14 residues. V lost 2 bases, J lost 1 base, and 6 bases lay in between. CDR3 region: CASSDVGAKNIQYF. DNA of the CDR3: TGTGCCAGCAGTGACGTGGGGGCCAAAAACATTCAGTACTTC.

The CDR3 nucleotides read TGTGCCAGCAGGTTTATCACCGGGATCTACGAGCAGTACTTC. Amino acids: CASRFITGIYEQYF. The chain carries TRBV5-8 and TRBJ2-7, with D maybe TRBD2 (5 bases). This CDR3 spans 14 amino acids. V was cut by 5 bases and J by 3 bases, with 15 bases left in between. Germline lookup yields CDR1 SGHTS and CDR2 YDEGEE.

The genes are TRBV6-1 and TRBJ2-5; D unclear. Germline V gene data show CDR1 as MNHNS and CDR2 as SASEGT. V lost 1 base, J lost 1 base, and 7 bases lay in between. This CDR3 comprises 14 residues. The CDR3 coding sequence is TGTGCCAGCAGTGAAGTGACGGTCCAAGAGACCCAGTACTTC. It translates to CASSEVTVQETQYF.

The genes are TRBV6-6 and TRBJ1-6; 8 nucleotides agree with TRBD1. This CDR3 spans 14 amino acids. Germline V gives CDR1 MNHNY, CDR2 SVGAGI (reference sequence). After removal of 7 bases from V and 8 bases from J, the junction contained 7 bases not matched to a gene. The CDR3 loop reads CASKPGTGDSPLHF. DNA of the CDR3: TGTGCCAGCAAGCCCGGGACAGGAGATTCACCCCTCCACTTT.

V gene TRBV6-6 combines with J gene TRBJ2-2; TRBD1 might be the D (5 bases). This CDR3 has 15 residues. V lost 7 bases and J lost 0, with 12 bases in between. CDR1 and CDR2 (germline): MNHNY, SVGAGI (reference sequence). CDR3 amino acids: CASTSAQANTGELFF. The CDR3 DNA reads as TGTGCCAGCACTTCGGCACAGGCGAACACCGGGGAGCTGTTTTTT.

CDR3 protein: CASTIEGTNEKLFF. The CDR3 DNA is TGTGCCAGCACCATCGAGGGGACTAATGAAAAACTGTTTTTT. This chain uses TRBV2 with TRBJ1-4, with D perhaps matching TRBD1 (5 bases). This CDR3 spans 14 amino acids. Germline CDR1 and CDR2: SNHLY and FYNNEI. V was cut by 7 bases and J by 2 bases, with 11 bases left in between.

This sequence joins TRBV11-1 and TRBJ2-7; D gene uncertain. V was trimmed by 5 bases and J by 8 bases, leaving 16 bases between them. Germline loops: CDR1 SGHAT, CDR2 FQDESV (reference sequence). There are 13 residues in the CDR3. The CDR3 sequence is CASSPRLPSQQYF. The CDR3 DNA reads as TGTGCCAGCAGCCCCAGACTCCCCTCGCAGCAGTACTTC.

V gene TRBV7-2 combines with J gene TRBJ2-5; D is tentatively TRBD1 or TRBD2 (5 bases each). The germline V and J ends were trimmed by 5 bases and 4 bases, with 11 bases remaining between them. Germline V gives CDR1 SGHTA, CDR2 FQGNSA. The CDR3 covers 13 residues. The CDR3 DNA is TGTGCCAGCAGCCAAGGGGACGGAGAGACCCAGTACTTC. It codes for CASSQGDGETQYF.

The chain employs TRBV10-3 and TRBJ2-7, with TRBD1 identical over 11 bases. Unmatched junction bases numbered 4, after V lost 6 bases and J lost 3 bases. Looked up from germline, CDR1 is ENHRY and CDR2 is SYGVKD. The CDR3 length is 14 residues. This chain's CDR3 is CAIRPGQGVYEQYF. CDR3 bases: TGTGCCATCAGACCGGGACAGGGGGTCTACGAGCAGTACTTC.

The gene calls are TRBV28 and TRBJ2-1; D might be TRBD1 or TRBD2, each matching 5 bases. With 4 bases removed from V and 15 bases from J, the gap between germline ends came to 25 bases. Germline V lookup: CDR1 MDHEN, CDR2 SYDVKM. The CDR3 spans 15 residues. The CDR3 nucleotides are TGTGCCAGCAGTTCTGGGGGTTGGGACGCTTACTACCCGTTCTTC. Translation: CASSSGGWDAYYPFF.

This chain links TRBV7-3 with TRBJ2-1, with D perhaps matching TRBD1 or TRBD2 (5 bases each). Germline V gene lookup returns CDR1 SGHTA and CDR2 FQGTGA. The CDR3 has 14 residues. V lost 4 bases and J 5 bases, leaving 12 bases between the germline ends. In DNA form, the CDR3 reads TGTGCCAGCAGCTCCCCCGGGGCCCACAATGAGCAGTTCTTC. Translation gives CASSSPGAHNEQFF.

The chain employs TRBV19 and TRBJ2-7; 12 nucleotides line up with TRBD2. The CDR3 runs to 14 residues. The trim removed 5 bases at V and 7 bases at J, leaving 6 bases unmatched. In germline, CDR1 is LNHDA, CDR2 SQIVND (reference sequence). The CDR3 spells CASSPRLAGVEQYF. The CDR3 DNA sequence: TGTGCCAGTAGTCCGCGACTAGCGGGGGTTGAGCAGTACTTC.

The gene calls are TRBV19 and TRBJ2-1; D is tentatively TRBD1 or TRBD2 (5 bases each). This CDR3 region has 16 residues. CDR1 LNHDA and CDR2 SQIVND come from the germline V gene (reference sequence). The V gene lost 8 bases and the J gene lost 0 bases, with 17 bases spanning the gap. CDR3 residues: CASRTGTTISYNEQFF. CDR3 nucleotide sequence: TGTGCCAGTCGAACCGGGACCACAATCTCCTACAATGAGCAGTTCTTC.

The chain joins TRBV6-5 to TRBJ2-3; D is tentatively TRBD1 or TRBD2 (7 bases each). From germline, CDR1 is MNHEY and CDR2 SVGAGI. The germline V and J ends were trimmed by 7 bases and 4 bases, with 15 bases remaining between them. This CDR3 is 14 amino acids long. The CDR3: CASTGRGGPDTQYF. In nucleotides, the CDR3 is TGTGCCAGCACCGGCAGGGGGGGACCAGATACGCAGTATTTT.

This sequence joins TRBV19 and TRBJ1-1; D ambiguous. The CDR3 has 12 residues. CDR1 LNHDA and CDR2 SQIVND come from the germline V gene (reference sequence). Trimming removed 0 bases at V and 8 bases at J, with 7 bases between. The CDR3, as DNA: TGTGCCAGTAGTATAGAGGAGAGGGAAGCTTTCTTT. Protein: CASSIEEREAFF.

J is TRBJ2-7 and V is TRBV11-2; tentative D call: TRBD1 (5 bases). This CDR3 has 15 residues. Trimming took off 1 base at V and 0 bases at J, with 10 bases between the two ends. Germline V gene lookup returns CDR1 SGHAT and CDR2 FQNNGV. CDR3 loop: CASSLGGGPSYEQYF. The CDR3 nucleotides read TGTGCCAGCAGCTTAGGGGGCGGACCCTCCTACGAGCAGTACTTC.

The chain uses TRBV6-5 and TRBJ1-4; a possible D gene is TRBD1 (5 bases). The germline V and J ends were trimmed by 5 bases and 5 bases, with 9 bases remaining between them. This CDR3 has 13 amino acids. CDR1 MNHEY and CDR2 SVGAGI come from the germline V gene. The CDR3 DNA follows: TGTGCCAGCAGTCGGGGGATAAATGAAAAACTGTTTTTT. Protein: CASSRGINEKLFF.